A single sample gave rise to the 14 T cell receptor beta chains below, sequenced in a study of T cells in Graves' hyperthyroidism and ophthalmopathy. Amplified regions were TCR beta CDR3 sequences from RNA transcripts. The study used the HTBI primer set for a first-round RT-PCR of the TCR CDR3. Via MiXCR, TCRdb re-called the multiplex PCR reads, giving one row per CDR3 protein. The sample records about 300,000 distinct CDR3 sequences, less than 30% being singletons. The sample comprised blood. The receptors shown here come from a man in his forties or fifties with Graves' hyperthyroidism that later progressed to Graves' ophthalmopathy.

This clonotype was picked up one time. The genes are TRBV6-1 and TRBJ2-5, with 11 bases identical to TRBD2. The V gene end was trimmed by 5 bases and the J gene end by 4 bases; junction bases not matched to a gene: 9. The CDR3 consists of 16 residues. Germline V gene lookup returns CDR1 MNHNS and CDR2 SASEGT. In nucleotides, the CDR3 is TGTGCCAGCAGTCTGACCAAGCTAGCGGGAGGAGAGACCCAGTACTTC. Translation: CASSLTKLAGGETQYF.

This clonotype was found many times. The chain is built from TRBV10-3 and TRBJ2-7; 11 bases line up with TRBD1. Germline V gene data show CDR1 as ENHRY and CDR2 as SYGVKD. The V segment lost 4 bases and the J segment 6 bases; nucleotides outside the gene matches: 8. This CDR3 is built from 15 residues. The DNA for the CDR3 is TGTGCCATCAGTGGGATTGGGACAGGGGGTCCCGAGCAGTACTTC. It is translated as CAISGIGTGGPEQYF.

This clonotype came up many times. This chain connects TRBV29-1 to TRBJ1-2; a possible D gene is TRBD1 (5 bases). V was shortened by 3 bases and J by 4 bases, with 15 bases between the two germline ends. CDR1 SQVTM and CDR2 ANQGSEA come from the germline V gene. This CDR3 spans 14 amino acids. The CDR3 spells CSVEGEGLVYGYTF. The CDR3 DNA reads TGCAGCGTTGAGGGGGAGGGTCTGGTCTATGGCTACACCTTC.

This rearrangement joins TRBV20-1 to TRBJ2-4; perhaps TRBD2 as D (6 bases). Trimming took 3 bases from V and 3 from J, leaving 9 bases between them. The V gene's germline CDR1 is DFQATT and CDR2 SNEGSKA (reference sequence). The CDR3 covers 13 residues. This chain's CDR3 is CSASGSGKNIQYF. CDR3 DNA: TGCAGTGCTAGCGGGAGTGGCAAAAACATTCAGTACTTC.

The rearrangement joins TRBV20-1 to TRBJ2-7; D is perhaps TRBD1 (6 bases). Per the germline V gene, CDR1 is DFQATT and CDR2 is SNEGSKA (reference sequence). The CDR3 runs 13 residues. V was trimmed by 6 bases and J by 0 bases, leaving 12 bases between them. The CDR3 sequence: CSAPTGISYEQYF. DNA for the CDR3: TGCAGTGCCCCGACAGGTATCTCCTACGAGCAGTACTTC.

This clonotype was seen many times. The rearrangement uses TRBV10-2 and TRBJ1-5; D call uncertain. V was trimmed by 2 bases and J by 1 base, leaving 3 bases between them. CDR1 WSHSY and CDR2 SAAADI come from the germline V gene. The CDR3 runs 13 residues. The chain's CDR3 is CASSEGSNQPQHF. The CDR3 DNA reads TGCGCCAGCAGTGAGGGAAGCAATCAGCCCCAGCATTTT.

This clonotype showed up many times. For the CDR3, the DNA is TGCAGCGTGGCAATGGCGCTAATAGCGGGAGCATACGAGCAGTACTTC. Its translation is CSVAMALIAGAYEQYF. The chain uses TRBV29-1 and TRBJ2-7; 9 nucleotides agree with TRBD2. CDR3 size: 16 residues. The ends lost 6 bases at V and 4 bases at J; junction bases unmatched: 16. Germline CDR1 is SQVTM and CDR2 is ANQGSEA.

This clonotype came up many times. The genes are TRBV7-8 and TRBJ2-3; TRBD1 is a possible D gene (6 bases). This CDR3 has 14 residues. Germline assignment: CDR1 SGHVS and CDR2 FQNEAQ. V lost 5 bases and J lost 5, with 14 bases in between. CDR3 sequence reads: CASSPGQRIDTQYF. Here the CDR3 DNA reads TGTGCCAGCAGCCCAGGACAGAGAATAGATACGCAGTATTTT.

This clonotype was picked up many times. The chain uses TRBV12-3 or TRBV12-4 and TRBJ2-7; tentatively, D is TRBD2 (6 bases). The CDR3 is 13 amino acids. V dropped 3 bases and J dropped 3 bases, with 9 bases sitting between them. The DNA of the CDR3 is TGTGCCAGCAGTTTTGGAGGGAACTACGAGCAGTACTTC. Translating gives CASSFGGNYEQYF.

This clonotype was recorded at least ten times. V is TRBV19 and J is TRBJ2-7, with a possible D match to TRBD1 (6 bases). The CDR3 has 15 amino acids. V lost 4 bases and J 2 bases, leaving 15 bases between the germline ends. Germline lookup yields CDR1 LNHDA and CDR2 SQIVND (reference sequence). The CDR3 loop is CASSTAGTRAYEQYF. CDR3 nucleotide sequence: TGTGCCAGTAGTACCGCCGGGACACGGGCCTACGAGCAGTACTTC.

This clonotype was found many times. The V call is TRBV19, the J call TRBJ1-1, with 9 bases that match TRBD1. The V gene end was trimmed by 5 bases and the J gene end by 6 bases; junction bases not matched to a gene: 7. The CDR3 is 14 amino acids. From germline, CDR1 is LNHDA and CDR2 SQIVND (reference sequence). The CDR3 reads CASSWGQGAPEAFF. DNA for the CDR3: TGTGCCAGTAGTTGGGGACAGGGTGCGCCTGAAGCTTTCTTT.

This rearrangement joins TRBV6-2 or TRBV6-3 to TRBJ2-7; 8 nucleotides agree with TRBD2. The CDR3 spans 15 residues. V was pared by 7 bases and J by 0 bases, with 8 bases of the junction left unmatched. CDR1 MNHEY and CDR2 SVGEGT come from the germline V gene. DNA of the CDR3: TGTGCCAGCATATCAGCGGGGGCCTCCTCCTACGAGCAGTACTTC. Translated: CASISAGASSYEQYF.

The chain couples TRBV11-2 to TRBJ2-5; D gene uncertain. In germline, CDR1 is SGHAT, CDR2 FQNNGV. The CDR3 is 13 amino acids. Trimming cost V 1 base and J 5 bases, with 8 bases left between them. CDR3 residues: CASSLGTTETQYF. DNA of the CDR3: TGTGCCAGCAGCTTAGGTACCACTGAGACCCAGTACTTC. The full variable domain, its missing parts supplied by reference TRBV11-2 and TRBJ2-5, is EAGVAQSPRYKIIEKRQSVAFWCNPISGHATLYWYQQILGQGPKLLIQFQNNGVVDDSQLPKDRFSAERLKGVDSTLKIQPAKLEDSAVYLCASSLGTTETQYFGPGTRLLVL.

This clonotype was counted many times. V and J are TRBV6-5 and TRBJ1-1; D remains ambiguous. The length of the CDR3 is 11 residues. CDR1 and CDR2 from the germline V gene are MNHEY and SVGAGI. The V gene lost 6 bases and the J gene lost 7 bases, with 9 bases spanning the gap. The CDR3 spells CASRVQYEAFF. The CDR3 coding sequence is TGTGCCAGCAGAGTACAGTATGAAGCTTTCTTT.